The sequence of this TCR beta chain was determined in a study of T cell changes during pregnancy in multiple sclerosis. Using immunoSEQ multiplex PCR, the repertoire was profiled, and TCRdb retains in-frame clones only, with some absent. Of tens of thousands of clones listed, around nine tenths are singletons. Trimming removed 0 bases at V and 0 bases at J, with 12 bases between. The germline CDR1 and CDR2 sequences are SQVTM and ANQGSEA. This CDR3 has 15 amino acids. The starting material was CD8+ T cells from peripheral blood mononuclear cells, obtained in the third trimester of pregnancy. The receptor was derived from a female donor with multiple sclerosis, enrolled in a pregnancy study. This chain connects TRBV29-1 to TRBJ2-7; possible D gene TRBD1, 7 bases. CDR3 nucleotides: TGCAGCGTTGAAGAGCGGGACAGAGACTCCTACGAGCAGTACTTC. This sequence encodes CSVEERDRDSYEQYF.